A selection of T cell receptor beta chains follows, all from one sample in a study of blood T cells in healthy people across ages. TCRdb ran MiXCR on the 5' RACE reads and lists one entry per CDR3 protein. The sample has 1.8 million or so distinct CDR3 sequences; approximately 39% are singletons. What was sequenced was blood. These receptors all stem from a human donor in good health. Both conserved end residues are part of each CDR3. Each record gives: J gene, D gene, clone size, V gene, CDR3 protein, CDR3 DNA. The D gene is left open where the match is weak. Size is stated for part of the rows, as once, few or many counts, or as a class when the clone is expanded.

TRBJ2-5 TRBD2 few TRBV11-2 CASSFAGGSIQETQYF TGCGCCAGCAGCTTTGCGGGGGGATCTATTCAAGAGACCCAGTACTTC
TRBJ2-3 TRBD2 few TRBV7-6 CASGLADTDTQYF TGTGCCAGCGGGCTAGCGGACACAGATACGCAGTATTTT
TRBJ1-6 . . TRBV15 CATSRDRGAGNSPLHF TGCGCCACCAGCAGAGATAGGGGGGCAGGGAATTCACCCCTCCACTTT
TRBJ2-1 . . TRBV4-3 CASSQDRGALRDEQFF TGCGCCAGCAGCCAAGATAGGGGGGCCCTTCGAGATGAGCAGTTCTTC
TRBJ2-7 TRBD2 . TRBV4-2 CASSQRGLAGSSYEQYF TGTGCCAGCAGCCAGAGGGGACTAGCTGGGAGCTCCTACGAGCAGTACTTC
TRBJ1-2 . . TRBV7-9 CASSTDSFNYGYTF TGTGCCAGCAGCACGGACAGCTTTAACTATGGCTACACCTTC
TRBJ2-5 . . TRBV20-1 CSARGGGSLQETQYF TGCAGTGCCAGAGGTGGAGGATCGCTTCAAGAGACCCAGTACTTC
TRBJ2-1 . . TRBV4-3 CASSQDGGYDEQFF TGCGCCAGCAGCCAAGATGGGGGCTACGATGAGCAGTTCTTC
TRBJ2-7 . . TRBV7-2 CASSQTPFAYEQYF TGTGCCAGCAGCCAGACACCCTTTGCCTACGAGCAGTACTTC
TRBJ2-1 . . TRBV24-1 CATAPGRLYNEQFF TGTGCCACTGCCCCGGGACGGCTTTACAATGAGCAGTTCTTC
TRBJ1-5 . many TRBV12-3/TRBV12-4 CASSPGRSNQPQHF TGTGCCAGCAGCCCCGGACGGAGCAATCAGCCCCAGCATTTT
TRBJ2-2 . . TRBV4-3 CASSQDWEATGELFF TGCGCCAGCAGCCAAGATTGGGAGGCCACCGGGGAGCTGTTTTTT
TRBJ2-1 TRBD1 . TRBV7-2 CASSWDRDSNEQFF TGTGCCAGCAGCTGGGACAGGGACAGCAATGAGCAGTTCTTC
TRBJ1-4 . few TRBV29-1 CSVEGTGDYSNEKLFF TGCAGCGTTGAAGGGACGGGGGATTATTCTAATGAAAAACTGTTTTTT
TRBJ2-3 . . TRBV4-1 CASSPSGEGADTQYF TGCGCCAGCAGTCCCAGCGGCGAGGGTGCAGATACGCAGTATTTT
TRBJ1-2 . few TRBV7-8 CASSLGEVGTGYTF TGTGCCAGCAGCTTGGGGGAGGTGGGGACTGGCTACACCTTC
TRBJ2-3 . . TRBV4-3 CASSQPDSQGTQYF TGCGCCAGCAGCCAACCCGACTCCCAGGGTACGCAGTATTTT
TRBJ2-7 . . TRBV7-7 CASSPLHGGEQYF TGTGCCAGCAGCCCCCTCCACGGGGGAGAGCAGTACTTC
TRBJ2-7 . . TRBV28 CASGRPMWEQYF TGTGCCAGCGGCCGACCAATGTGGGAGCAGTACTTC
TRBJ2-3 . many TRBV20-1 CSARVLLDVRNTQYF TGCAGTGCTAGAGTGTTACTAGACGTGAGGAATACGCAGTATTTT
TRBJ2-1 . . TRBV20-1 CSASLRDSYNEQFF TGCAGTGCTAGTCTACGGGACTCCTACAATGAGCAGTTCTTC
TRBJ1-1 . . TRBV5-1 CASSPEGGRNTEAFF TGCGCCAGCAGCCCAGAGGGGGGCAGGAACACTGAAGCTTTCTTT
TRBJ2-7 . few TRBV5-5 CASGFRGGGGEQYF TGTGCCAGCGGGTTCAGAGGAGGCGGTGGGGAGCAGTACTTC
TRBJ2-5 . . TRBV27 CASSFLDRFQETQYF TGTGCCAGCAGTTTCCTCGACAGGTTTCAAGAGACCCAGTACTTC
TRBJ2-1 . . TRBV5-5 CASSSLPQSSYNEQFF TGTGCCAGCAGCTCCCTACCGCAAAGCTCCTACAATGAGCAGTTCTTC
TRBJ2-1 TRBD1 few TRBV20-1 CSALDRGRENEQFF TGCAGTGCTCTCGACAGGGGACGGGAAAATGAGCAGTTCTTC
TRBJ2-3 TRBD2 . TRBV4-3 CASSQGMTSTDTLYF TGCGCCAGCAGCCAAGGCATGACTAGCACAGATACGCTGTATTTT
TRBJ1-1 . . TRBV11-3 CASSLDRAGRAEAFF TGTGCCAGCAGCTTAGATCGTGCGGGCCGCGCTGAAGCTTTCTTT
TRBJ2-1 . many TRBV7-3 CASSPRGPLTYNEQFF TGTGCCAGCAGCCCCCGGGGGCCCTTAACCTACAATGAGCAGTTCTTC
TRBJ2-5 . . TRBV3-1 CASSFTSDEQYF TGTGCCAGCAGCTTCACGAGCGATGAGCAGTACTTC
TRBJ2-1 . few TRBV20-1 CSARSGDTGHNEQFF TGCAGTGCTCGGTCGGGGGACACCGGACACAATGAGCAGTTCTTC
TRBJ1-2 TRBD1 few TRBV4-2 CASSQIDRGYFYYGYTF TGTGCCAGCAGCCAAATCGACAGGGGGTACTTCTACTATGGCTACACCTTC
TRBJ2-7 TRBD1 . TRBV28 CASSPNGQGLVEQYF TGTGCCAGCAGTCCCAATGGACAGGGTCTGGTCGAGCAGTACTTC
TRBJ2-1 TRBD2 few TRBV29-1 CSVEPPASGFYNEQFF TGCAGCGTTGAGCCCCCAGCTAGCGGGTTCTACAATGAGCAGTTCTTC
TRBJ2-5 . . TRBV10-3 CAISDIVLWYF TGTGCCATCAGTGACATCGTCCTTTGGTACTTC
TRBJ1-2 TRBD1 many TRBV13 CASSLYRGYGYTF TGTGCCAGCAGCTTATACAGGGGGTATGGCTACACCTTC
TRBJ2-5 TRBD1 . TRBV12-3/TRBV12-4 CASKRDRGRETQYF TGTGCCAGCAAACGGGACAGGGGTCGGGAGACCCAGTACTTC